These 29 T cell receptor beta chains originate from one sample sequenced in a study of shared clonotypes between healthy human individuals. Using immunoSEQ multiplex PCR, the repertoire was profiled, and TCRdb retains in-frame clones only, with some absent. The table has roughly 2.2 million clones, about nine tenths seen once; the top ten hold about 0.36%. Sequenced: naive CD4+ T cells from PBMCs. Subset: CD45RA+ positively selected. These receptors originate from a man aged 18 to 30 in good health. Some clones in this sample may be carry-over from other donors' samples.

In this sample, this clone turned up once. The chain joins TRBV15 to TRBJ2-3; the match to TRBD2 covers 12 bases. This CDR3 region has 16 residues. Germline-derived CDR1 and CDR2 are LNHNV and YYDKDF (reference sequence). V dropped 4 bases and J dropped 1; count of bases not matched to a gene: 3. CDR3 sequence reads: CATSKGLAGRTDTQYF. CDR3 nucleotide sequence: TGTGCCACCAGCAAAGGACTAGCGGGGCGCACAGATACGCAGTATTTT.

The CDR3 DNA is TGTGCCAGTAGTCGAAGGCTAGCGGTGACGACATACAATGAGCAGTTCTTC. Protein product: CASSRRLAVTTYNEQFF. The V call is TRBV19, the J call TRBJ2-1, with 7 bases aligning to TRBD2. Germline V lookup: CDR1 LNHDA, CDR2 SQIVND (reference sequence). The CDR3 length is 17 residues. V gave up 5 bases and J gave up 4 bases; unmatched junction bases: 14.

This sequence joins TRBV13 and TRBJ2-7; D uncertain. CDR1 and CDR2 from the germline V gene are PRHDT and FYEKMQ (reference sequence). The CDR3 extends over 15 amino acids. The V and J ends lost 1 base and 1 base respectively, with 11 bases between them. The CDR3 coding sequence is TGTGCCAGCAGCTTAGATAGTTCCCCTTCCTACGAGCAGTACTTC. The encoded protein is CASSLDSSPSYEQYF.

The chain joins TRBV5-8 to TRBJ2-5; 7 bases agree with TRBD1. The germline V gene has CDR1 SGHTS and CDR2 YDEGEE. The CDR3 sequence is 14 residues long. V shed 4 bases and J 1 base; nucleotides not matched to a gene: 4. CDR3 protein: CASSTGQLQETQYF. For the CDR3, the DNA is TGTGCCAGCAGCACGGGACAGCTCCAAGAGACCCAGTACTTC.

The V gene is TRBV27, the J gene TRBJ1-5; D unresolved. Germline CDR1 and CDR2: MNHEY and SMNVEV (reference sequence). CDR3 length equals 14 residues. V was pared by 7 bases and J by 1 base, with 11 bases between. CDR3 nucleotides: TGTGCCAGCAAGCCAGGTACGAGCAATCAGCCCCAGCATTTT. It specifies CASKPGTSNQPQHF.

The V gene is TRBV5-1, the J gene TRBJ1-4; tentative D call: TRBD1 (5 bases). Germline V CDR1 and CDR2: SGHRS, YFSETQ. CDR3 size: 20 residues. The V end was cut by 7 bases, the J end by 7 bases, with 35 bases between. CDR3 nucleotides: TGCGCCAGCCGGCCGGGGCACGTGGGGTTTGGAAGGTTCCAACTTGAAAAACTGTTTTTT. Protein: CASRPGHVGFGRFQLEKLFF.

The V call is TRBV9, the J call TRBJ2-1; no definite D call. The CDR3 sequence is 11 residues long. Trimming removed 4 bases from V and 3 bases from J, with 2 bases in between. Germline loops: CDR1 SGDLS, CDR2 YYNGEE. CDR3 DNA: TGTGCCAGCAGCAACTACAATGAGCAGTTCTTC. It is translated as CASSNYNEQFF. Based on the CDR3 plus reference TRBV9 and TRBJ2-1, the full variable domain is DSGVTQTPKHLITATGQRVTLRCSPRSGDLSVYWYQQSLDQGLQFLIQYYNGEERAKGNILERFSAQQFPDLHSELNLSSLELGDSALYFCASSNYNEQFFGPGTRLTVL.

The chain couples TRBV7-2 to TRBJ2-1; 10 bases match TRBD2. CDR3 length: 16 residues. CDR1 and CDR2 (germline): SGHTA, FQGNSA. The V and J ends lost 4 bases and 7 bases, in that order; junction bases with no gene match: 10. CDR3 loop: CASSYEGLAGVNEQFF. Here the CDR3 DNA reads TGTGCCAGCAGCTACGAGGGGCTAGCGGGGGTAAATGAGCAGTTCTTC.

The chain is built from TRBV9 and TRBJ2-5; 12 nucleotides line up with TRBD2. CDR3 length equals 17 residues. Germline assignment: CDR1 SGDLS and CDR2 YYNGEE. V lost 1 base to trimming and J lost 1 base; unmatched junction nucleotides: 5. The CDR3 loop is CASSVWGLAGSQETQYF. In DNA, the CDR3 is TGTGCCAGCAGCGTATGGGGACTAGCGGGTTCCCAAGAGACCCAGTACTTC.

V and J are TRBV20-1 and TRBJ1-1; 7 positions agree with TRBD1. J lost 10 bases, V lost 3 bases, and 5 bases had no gene match. Per germline, CDR1 DFQATT and CDR2 SNEGSKA (reference sequence). This CDR3 comprises 11 residues. The CDR3 DNA reads as TGCAGTGCTAGCGGAAGGGGGCGAGCTTTCTTT. Its translation is CSASGRGRAFF.

This clone has just one count. This rearrangement joins TRBV18 to TRBJ1-2, with D unclear. This CDR3 spans 14 amino acids. Trimming took 4 bases from V and 4 from J, leaving 13 bases between them. Germline-derived CDR1 and CDR2 are KGHSH and LQKENI. For the CDR3, the DNA is TGTGCCAGCTCACAAGAAAACAGTGGCTATGGCTACACCTTC. As protein: CASSQENSGYGYTF. Full variable domain (missing parts from reference TRBV18 and TRBJ1-2): NAGVMQNPRHLVRRRGQEARLRCSPMKGHSHVYWYRQLPEEGLKFMVYLQKENIIDESGMPKERFSAEFPKEGPSILRIQQVVRGDSAAYFCASSQENSGYGYTFGSGTRLTVV.

This chain connects TRBV18 to TRBJ2-2, with D unresolved. Trimming shortened V by 2 bases and J by 6 bases, and 10 bases separated the two germline ends. The CDR3 totals 14 residues. Germline lookup yields CDR1 KGHSH and CDR2 LQKENI. CDR3 sequence: CASSPRRSPGELFF. The CDR3 DNA follows: TGTGCCAGCTCACCAAGAAGGAGTCCCGGGGAGCTGTTTTTT.

The chain is built from TRBV19 and TRBJ1-2, with 10 nucleotides matching TRBD1. V shed 5 bases and J 0 bases; nucleotides not matched to a gene: 9. The CDR3 spans 17 residues. The germline CDR1 and CDR2 sequences are LNHDA and SQIVND (reference sequence). The CDR3 DNA reads as TGTGCCAGTAGTCTCTGGGACAGGGGACGTACTAACTATGGCTACACCTTC. Translated, it gives CASSLWDRGRTNYGYTF. The whole variable domain, filled in from reference TRBV19 and TRBJ1-2, reads DGGITQSPKYLFRKEGQNVTLSCEQNLNHDAMYWYRQDPGQGLRLIYYSQIVNDFQKGDIAEGYSVSREKKESFPLTVTSAQKNPTAFYLCASSLWDRGRTNYGYTFGSGTRLTVV.

The chain carries TRBV19 and TRBJ1-3; D gene uncertain. Deletions cut 9 bases from V and 2 bases from J, with 14 bases between. Germline values: CDR1 LNHDA, CDR2 SQIVND (reference sequence). This CDR3 region has 14 residues. The chain's CDR3 is CASSSGSAGNTIYF. The DNA for the CDR3 is TGTGCCAGCAGCTCAGGCAGTGCTGGAAACACCATATATTTT.

Written as DNA, the CDR3 is TGTGCCAGCAACCGGATCGTAGCGGTTCTGGAGACCCAGTACTTC. It yields the protein CASNRIVAVLETQYF. The rearrangement links TRBV2 to TRBJ2-5, with a weak D call TRBD2 (6 bases). V lost 7 bases and J lost 5, with 20 bases in between. The germline CDR1 and CDR2 sequences are SNHLY and FYNNEI. The CDR3 consists of 15 residues.

The CDR3 reads CASSRLAGNSYEQYF. The CDR3 DNA follows: TGTGCCAGCTCCCGACTAGCGGGGAACTCCTACGAGCAGTACTTC. The chain has TRBV28 and TRBJ2-7; 11 bases match TRBD2. J lost 0 bases, V lost 8 bases, and 6 bases had no gene match. The CDR3 runs to 15 residues. The germline CDR1 and CDR2 sequences are MDHEN and SYDVKM.

The chain has TRBV7-3 and TRBJ1-4, with D maybe TRBD1 (6 bases). V lost 5 bases and J lost 7, with 17 bases in between. CDR1 is SGHTA and CDR2 is FQGTGA in the germline V gene. The CDR3 extends over 15 amino acids. The CDR3 loop reads CASSPRAGGPEKLFF. CDR3 nucleotide sequence: TGTGCCAGCAGCCCGCGGGCCGGGGGCCCTGAAAAACTGTTTTTT. The whole variable domain, filled in from reference TRBV7-3 and TRBJ1-4, reads GAGVSQTPSNKVTEKGKYVELRCDPISGHTALYWYRQSLGQGPEFLIYFQGTGAADDSGLPNDRFFAVRPEGSVSTLKIQRTERGDSAVYLCASSPRAGGPEKLFFGSGTQLSVL.

The chain recombines TRBV28 with TRBJ1-2; D possibly corresponds to TRBD1 (5 bases). Germline CDR1 reads MDHEN; CDR2 reads SYDVKM. Between the trimmed V and J ends, which lost 0 bases and 2 bases, there was a span of 7 bases. The CDR3 sequence is 14 residues long. The CDR3 DNA sequence: TGTGCCAGCAGTTTATGGGGACTAAACTATGGCTACACCTTC. Encoded protein: CASSLWGLNYGYTF.

The chain is built from TRBV6-1 and TRBJ1-5; D is possibly TRBD1 (5 bases). Germline-derived CDR1 and CDR2 are MNHNS and SASEGT. The CDR3 is 14 amino acids. V was clipped by 1 base and J by 5 bases, with 9 bases between them. This CDR3 is CASSEGGIHQPQHF. CDR3 nucleotides: TGTGCCAGCAGTGAAGGGGGGATCCATCAGCCCCAGCATTTT.

This chain uses TRBV19 with TRBJ1-1; the D gene is possibly TRBD1 (5 bases). CDR1 is LNHDA and CDR2 is SQIVND in the germline V gene (reference sequence). CDR3 length equals 15 residues. V lost 5 bases, J lost 1 base, and 14 bases lay in between. The CDR3 protein is CASSPRQWGNTEAFF. The CDR3 nucleotides are TGTGCCAGTAGTCCCAGACAGTGGGGGAACACTGAAGCTTTCTTT. The variable domain in full, with the rest retrieved from reference TRBV19 and TRBJ1-1, is DGGITQSPKYLFRKEGQNVTLSCEQNLNHDAMYWYRQDPGQGLRLIYYSQIVNDFQKGDIAEGYSVSREKKESFPLTVTSAQKNPTAFYLCASSPRQWGNTEAFFGQGTRLTVV.

The chain combines TRBV18 with TRBJ1-5; the match to TRBD1 covers 8 bases. The CDR3 has 13 amino acids. J lost 8 bases, V lost 6 bases, and 6 bases had no gene match. The V gene's germline CDR1 is KGHSH and CDR2 LQKENI. The CDR3 nucleotides are TGTGCCAGCTCCCTCGGACAGGGAAAGCCCCAGCATTTT. This sequence encodes CASSLGQGKPQHF.

This chain uses TRBV6-6 with TRBJ2-7, with unresolved D. CDR1 and CDR2 from the germline V gene are MNHNY and SVGAGI (reference sequence). CDR3 length: 13 residues. V lost 2 bases and J lost 3, with 8 bases in between. The chain's CDR3 is CASSYDTVYEQYF. DNA for the CDR3: TGTGCCAGCAGTTACGACACCGTCTACGAGCAGTACTTC.

Here the CDR3 reads CASSDGLETTQYF. The CDR3 DNA is TGTGCCAGCAGTGACGGTCTGGAGACTACGCAGTATTTT. The rearrangement uses TRBV6-4 and TRBJ2-3; D not certain. The V and J ends lost 2 bases and 8 bases respectively, with 11 bases between them. The germline gives CDR1 MRHNA, CDR2 SNTAGT. The CDR3 extends over 13 amino acids.

This clone was recorded only once. This sequence joins TRBV19 and TRBJ2-7, with 10 bases aligning to TRBD2. CDR1 LNHDA and CDR2 SQIVND come from the germline V gene (reference sequence). The CDR3 is 14 residues long. V dropped 3 bases and J dropped 2; count of bases not matched to a gene: 1. The CDR3 spells CASSILAGAYEQYF. Here the CDR3 DNA reads TGTGCCAGTAGTATCCTAGCGGGAGCCTACGAGCAGTACTTC.

The chain carries TRBV7-2 and TRBJ2-7; D may correspond to TRBD1 or TRBD2 (6 bases each). CDR1 is SGHTA and CDR2 is FQGNSA in the germline V gene. V was shortened by 5 bases and J by 5 bases, with 19 bases between the two germline ends. The CDR3 is 15 residues long. The CDR3 nucleotides are TGTGCCAGCAGCGTAACAGGGAGGAGGCTTAACGAGCAGTACTTC. It encodes CASSVTGRRLNEQYF. The full variable domain, with the rest looked up from reference TRBV7-2 and TRBJ2-7, is GAGVSQSPSNKVTEKGKDVELRCDPISGHTALYWYRQSLGQGLEFLIYFQGNSAPDKSGLPSDRFSAERTGGSVSTLTIQRTQQEDSAVYLCASSVTGRRLNEQYFGPGTRLTVT.

Note on this clone: Distinct nucleotide sequences in the sample also encode this CDR3. The V gene is TRBV5-6, the J gene TRBJ2-2; the D is unclear. Germline V gives CDR1 SGHDT, CDR2 YYEEEE. This CDR3 spans 14 amino acids. Trimming removed 2 bases from V and 1 base from J, with 6 bases in between. The CDR3 sequence: CASSFGENTGELFF. CDR3 bases: TGTGCCAGCAGCTTCGGAGAGAACACCGGGGAGCTGTTTTTT.

V gene TRBV27 combines with J gene TRBJ2-3, with 7 bases matching TRBD2. This CDR3 has 12 amino acids. Germline CDR1 reads MNHEY; CDR2 reads SMNVEV (reference sequence). Trimming took 2 bases from V and 12 from J; bases not matched to a gene: 5. The CDR3 DNA reads as TGTGCCAGCAGTTTACGAGCGGGATCACAGTATTTT. Protein sequence: CASSLRAGSQYF.

The V and J genes are TRBV6-1 and TRBJ2-7; 13 bases are shared with TRBD2. V was clipped by 8 bases and J by 2 bases; unmatched bases: 3. Germline CDR1 is MNHNS and CDR2 is SASEGT. This CDR3 contains 14 residues. Written as DNA, the CDR3 is TGTGCCAGCGAAGGACTAGCGGGGGCCTACGAGCAGTACTTC. Translation gives CASEGLAGAYEQYF.

The chain recombines TRBV18 with TRBJ1-5; D ambiguous. V was shortened by 2 bases and J by 4 bases, with 6 bases between the two germline ends. CDR1 is KGHSH, CDR2 LQKENI, per germline. CDR3 size: 13 residues. The CDR3 region has the DNA TGTGCCAGCTCACCAGAAAGGAATCAGCCCCAGCATTTT. This encodes CASSPERNQPQHF.